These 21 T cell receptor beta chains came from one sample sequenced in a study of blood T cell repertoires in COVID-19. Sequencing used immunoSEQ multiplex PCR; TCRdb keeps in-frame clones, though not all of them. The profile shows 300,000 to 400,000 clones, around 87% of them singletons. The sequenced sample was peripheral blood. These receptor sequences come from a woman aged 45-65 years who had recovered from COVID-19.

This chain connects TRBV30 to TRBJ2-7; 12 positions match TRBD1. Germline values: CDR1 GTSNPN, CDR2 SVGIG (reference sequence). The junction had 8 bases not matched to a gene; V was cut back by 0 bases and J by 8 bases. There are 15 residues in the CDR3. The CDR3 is CAWSVRGQGAPKQYF. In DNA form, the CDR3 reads TGTGCCTGGAGTGTAAGGGGACAGGGGGCCCCGAAGCAGTACTTC.

The chain's CDR3 is CASSRQGTNEKLFF. The DNA of the CDR3 is TGTGCCAGCAGCAGACAGGGGACTAATGAAAAACTGTTTTTT. The rearrangement uses TRBV5-8 and TRBJ1-4; TRBD1 matches at 8 bases. The CDR3 consists of 14 residues. Germline CDR1 SGHTS, CDR2 YDEGEE. Germline trimming cut 4 bases from V and 2 bases from J; bases unmatched to any gene: 1.

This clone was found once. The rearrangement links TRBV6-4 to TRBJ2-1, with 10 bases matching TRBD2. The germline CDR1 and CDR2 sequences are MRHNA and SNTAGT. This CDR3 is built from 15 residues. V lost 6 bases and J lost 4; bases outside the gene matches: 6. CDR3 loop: CASSTGTSDYNEQFF. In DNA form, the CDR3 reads TGTGCCAGCAGCACCGGGACTAGCGATTACAATGAGCAGTTCTTC.

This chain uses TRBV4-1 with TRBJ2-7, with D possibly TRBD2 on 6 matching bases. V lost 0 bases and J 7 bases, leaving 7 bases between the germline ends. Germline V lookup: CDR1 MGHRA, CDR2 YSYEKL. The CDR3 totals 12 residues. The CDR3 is CASSQEGREQYF. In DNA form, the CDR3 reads TGCGCCAGCAGCCAAGAAGGGAGGGAGCAGTACTTC.

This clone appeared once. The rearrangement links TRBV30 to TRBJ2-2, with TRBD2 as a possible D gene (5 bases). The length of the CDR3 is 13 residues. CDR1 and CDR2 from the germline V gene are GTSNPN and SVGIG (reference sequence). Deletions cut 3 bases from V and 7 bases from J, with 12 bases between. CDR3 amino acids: CAWRGRSSGELFF. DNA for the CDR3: TGTGCCTGGAGAGGGAGATCGAGCGGGGAGCTGTTTTTT.

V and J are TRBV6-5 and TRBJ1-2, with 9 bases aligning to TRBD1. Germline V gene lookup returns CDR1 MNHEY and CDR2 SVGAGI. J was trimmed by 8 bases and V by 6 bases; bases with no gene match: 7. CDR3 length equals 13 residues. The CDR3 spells CASRGQGHSGYTF. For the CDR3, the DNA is TGTGCCAGCAGAGGACAGGGGCACAGCGGCTACACCTTC.

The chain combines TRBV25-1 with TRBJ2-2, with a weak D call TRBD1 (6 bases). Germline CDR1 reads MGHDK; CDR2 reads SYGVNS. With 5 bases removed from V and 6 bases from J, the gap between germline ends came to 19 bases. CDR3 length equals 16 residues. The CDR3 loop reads CASSQPGTGKPGELFF. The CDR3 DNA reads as TGTGCCAGCAGTCAGCCGGGCACAGGGAAACCCGGGGAGCTGTTTTTT.

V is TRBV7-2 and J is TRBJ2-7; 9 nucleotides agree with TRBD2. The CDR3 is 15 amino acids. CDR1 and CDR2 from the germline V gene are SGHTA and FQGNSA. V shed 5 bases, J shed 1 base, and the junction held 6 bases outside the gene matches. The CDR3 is CASSPASGGSYEQYF. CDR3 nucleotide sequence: TGTGCCAGCAGCCCGGCGAGCGGGGGGTCCTACGAGCAGTACTTC.

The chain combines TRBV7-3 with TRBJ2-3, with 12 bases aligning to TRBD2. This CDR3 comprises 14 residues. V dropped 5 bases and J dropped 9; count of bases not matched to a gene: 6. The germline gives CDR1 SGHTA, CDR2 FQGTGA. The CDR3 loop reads CASSPTSGGGTQYF. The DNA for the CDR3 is TGTGCCAGCAGCCCGACTAGCGGGGGTGGGACGCAGTATTTT.

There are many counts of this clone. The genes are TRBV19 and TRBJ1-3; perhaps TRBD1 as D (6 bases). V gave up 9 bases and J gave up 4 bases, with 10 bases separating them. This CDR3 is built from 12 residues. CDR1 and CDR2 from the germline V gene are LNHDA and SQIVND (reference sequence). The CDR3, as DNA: TGTGCCAGCCGGACAGAAGGAAACACCATATATTTT. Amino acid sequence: CASRTEGNTIYF.

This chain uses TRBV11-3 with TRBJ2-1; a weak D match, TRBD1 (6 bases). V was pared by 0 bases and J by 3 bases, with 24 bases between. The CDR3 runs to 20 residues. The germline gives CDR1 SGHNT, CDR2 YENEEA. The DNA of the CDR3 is TGTGCCAGCAGCTTAGACCAGGGCTTCATGGGGGCCCTTAGCTACAATGAGCAGTTCTTC. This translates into CASSLDQGFMGALSYNEQFF. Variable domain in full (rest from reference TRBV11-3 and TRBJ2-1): EAGVVQSPRYKIIEKKQPVAFWCNPISGHNTLYWYLQNLGQGPELLIRYENEEAVDDSQLPKDRFSAERLKGVDSTLKIQPAELGDSAVYLCASSLDQGFMGALSYNEQFFGPGTRLTVL.

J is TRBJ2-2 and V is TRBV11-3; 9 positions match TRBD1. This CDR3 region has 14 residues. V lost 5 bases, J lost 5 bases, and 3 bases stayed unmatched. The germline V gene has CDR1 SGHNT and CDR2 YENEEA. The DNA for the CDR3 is TGTGCCAGCAGCGCGGACAGGGGAACCGGGGAGCTGTTTTTT. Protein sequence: CASSADRGTGELFF.

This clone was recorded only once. CDR3 DNA: TGTGCCAGCACGGAGGGCTACGCTGAAGCTTTCTTT. Residues: CASTEGYAEAFF. The chain recombines TRBV2 with TRBJ1-1; D remains unclear. Looked up from germline, CDR1 is SNHLY and CDR2 is FYNNEI. The germline V and J ends were trimmed by 7 bases and 6 bases, with 12 bases remaining between them. This CDR3 has 12 residues.

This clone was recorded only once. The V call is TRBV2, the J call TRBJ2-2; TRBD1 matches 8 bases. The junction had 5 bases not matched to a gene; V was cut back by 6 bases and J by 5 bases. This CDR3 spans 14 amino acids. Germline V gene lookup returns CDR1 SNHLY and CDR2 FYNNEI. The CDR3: CASSGQGGTGELFF. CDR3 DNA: TGTGCCAGCAGCGGACAGGGTGGGACCGGGGAGCTGTTTTTT.

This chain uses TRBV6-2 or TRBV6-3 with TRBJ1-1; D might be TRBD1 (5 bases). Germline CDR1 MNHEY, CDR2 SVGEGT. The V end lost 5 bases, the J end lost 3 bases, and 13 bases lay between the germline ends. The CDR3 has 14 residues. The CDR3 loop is CASSQDAGDTEAFF. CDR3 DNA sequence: TGTGCCAGCAGTCAAGACGCGGGGGACACTGAAGCTTTCTTT.

In nucleotides, the CDR3 is TGTGCCAGCAGAAGTCAGGGCAATCAGCCCCAGCATTTT. Translating gives CASRSQGNQPQHF. The gene calls are TRBV28 and TRBJ1-5; D remains unclear. V lost 6 bases to trimming and J lost 2 bases, with 8 bases between them. The CDR3 is 13 amino acids. CDR1 MDHEN and CDR2 SYDVKM come from the germline V gene.

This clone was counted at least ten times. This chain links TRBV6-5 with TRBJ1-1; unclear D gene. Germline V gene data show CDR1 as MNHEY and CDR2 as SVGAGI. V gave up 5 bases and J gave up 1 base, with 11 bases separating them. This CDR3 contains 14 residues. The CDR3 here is CASSMTRGNTEAFF. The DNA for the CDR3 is TGTGCCAGCAGTATGACGCGAGGGAACACTGAAGCTTTCTTT.

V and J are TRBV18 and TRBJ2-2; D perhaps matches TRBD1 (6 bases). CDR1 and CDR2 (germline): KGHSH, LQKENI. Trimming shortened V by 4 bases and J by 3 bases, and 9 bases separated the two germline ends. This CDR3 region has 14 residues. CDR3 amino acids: CASSQTGYTGELFF. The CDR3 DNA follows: TGTGCCAGCTCACAAACAGGGTACACCGGGGAGCTGTTTTTT.

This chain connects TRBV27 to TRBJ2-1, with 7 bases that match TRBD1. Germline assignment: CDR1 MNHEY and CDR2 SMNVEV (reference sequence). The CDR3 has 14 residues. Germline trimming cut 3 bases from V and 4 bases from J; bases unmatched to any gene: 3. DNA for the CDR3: TGTGCCAGCAGTTTGGGGACAGCGTACAATGAGCAGTTCTTC. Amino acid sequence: CASSLGTAYNEQFF.

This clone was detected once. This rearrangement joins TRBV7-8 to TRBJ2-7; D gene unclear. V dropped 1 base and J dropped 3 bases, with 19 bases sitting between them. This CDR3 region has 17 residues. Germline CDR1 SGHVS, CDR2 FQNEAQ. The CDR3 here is CASSLDGVYLSSYEQYF. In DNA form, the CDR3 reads TGTGCCAGCAGCTTAGATGGAGTTTACCTCTCTAGCTACGAGCAGTACTTC.

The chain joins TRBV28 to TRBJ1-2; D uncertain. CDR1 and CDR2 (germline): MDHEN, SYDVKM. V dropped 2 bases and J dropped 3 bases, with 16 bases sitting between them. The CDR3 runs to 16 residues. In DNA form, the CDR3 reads TGTGCCAGCAGTTTAAGGCAGGCCTATCTCTACTATGGCTACACCTTC. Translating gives CASSLRQAYLYYGYTF.